The 5 T cell receptor beta chains below were found in one sample sequenced in a study of technical replicates of blood from a handful of donors. The assay was immunoSEQ multiplex PCR, and TCRdb's table has in-frame clones only and misses some. Of some 87,000 clones listed, 80% to 95% are singletons. The source material was T cells isolated from PBMCs. The receptors were gathered from a human donor in good health.

The genes are TRBV27 and TRBJ2-7; no clear D gene. Germline CDR1 and CDR2: MNHEY and SMNVEV (reference sequence). V was pared by 4 bases and J by 3 bases, with 10 bases between. The CDR3 runs 13 residues. The CDR3 loop is CASSWRQFYEQYF. The CDR3 nucleotides read TGTGCCAGCAGTTGGCGGCAGTTCTACGAGCAGTACTTC.

This clone was picked up one time. This chain connects TRBV11-2 to TRBJ2-3, with 11 bases lining up with TRBD2. CDR3 length equals 16 residues. CDR1 SGHAT and CDR2 FQNNGV come from the germline V gene. After removal of 3 bases from V and 6 bases from J, the junction contained 8 bases not matched to a gene. CDR3 in amino acids: CASSFIASGRWDTQYF. The CDR3 bases are TGTGCCAGCAGCTTTATAGCTAGCGGGAGGTGGGATACGCAGTATTTT.

V usage is TRBV19 and J usage is TRBJ2-5, with 9 bases that match TRBD1. Germline CDR1 is LNHDA and CDR2 is SQIVND (reference sequence). The V and J ends lost 10 bases and 2 bases, in that order; junction bases with no gene match: 5. The CDR3 extends over 13 amino acids. CDR3: CATRDRGQETQYF. Written as DNA, the CDR3 is TGTGCCACTCGAGACAGGGGGCAAGAGACCCAGTACTTC. The variable domain in full, with the rest retrieved from reference TRBV19 and TRBJ2-5, is DGGITQSPKYLFRKEGQNVTLSCEQNLNHDAMYWYRQDPGQGLRLIYYSQIVNDFQKGDIAEGYSVSREKKESFPLTVTSAQKNPTAFYLCATRDRGQETQYFGPGTRLLVL.

This chain joins TRBV28 and TRBJ2-2, with D possibly being TRBD2 (7 bases). In germline, CDR1 is MDHEN, CDR2 SYDVKM. CDR3 length equals 14 residues. The CDR3 DNA reads TGTGCGGGGGGGCCTGTTACTCAAACCGGGGAGCTGTTTTTT. This sequence encodes CAGGPVTQTGELFF.

The chain links TRBV5-6 to TRBJ2-7; the match to TRBD1 covers 7 bases. Germline loops: CDR1 SGHDT, CDR2 YYEEEE. This CDR3 contains 12 residues. The V gene end was trimmed by 4 bases and the J gene end by 6 bases; junction bases not matched to a gene: 4. Here the CDR3 DNA reads TGTGCCAGCAGCCTGACAGGGACCGAGCAGTACTTC. It is translated as CASSLTGTEQYF.